This is a list of T cell receptor beta chains from one sample in a study of blood T cell repertoires in COVID-19. Assay: immunoSEQ multiplex PCR; the TCRdb copy retains only in-frame clones and omits some. The sample carries under 200,000 clones, approximately 83% recorded once. The sequenced material came from peripheral blood. Receptors originate from a human donor in a cohort sampled during active COVID-19. Both conserved end residues are part of each CDR3. D genes are given only for firm matches. Clone size is given for some rows only: seen once, a few or many times, or a class if the clone is expanded.

TRBV6-5	.	TRBJ1-1	TRBD1	CASSYEGALTEAFF	TGTGCCAGCAGTTATGAGGGGGCGCTCACTGAAGCTTTCTTT
TRBV9	.	TRBJ2-3	TRBD2	CASSTTGGTDTQYF	TGTGCCAGCAGCACCACGGGGGGGACAGATACGCAGTATTTT
TRBV5-4	.	TRBJ2-5	.	CASSLEGETQYF	TGTGCCAGCAGCCTTGAGGGAGAGACCCAGTACTTC
TRBV18	.	TRBJ1-1	.	CASSPVTNTEAFF	TGTGCCAGCTCACCGGTCACTAACACTGAAGCTTTCTTT
TRBV7-2	.	TRBJ1-2	.	CASSLGPGSGGYTF	TGTGCCAGCAGCTTAGGACCGGGAAGCGGCGGCTACACCTTC
TRBV9	.	TRBJ2-7	TRBD1	CASSVGQGEWVLYEQYF	TGTGCCAGCAGCGTAGGACAGGGGGAATGGGTTCTATACGAGCAGTACTTC
TRBV28	.	TRBJ2-3	.	CASSLVQITDTQYF	TGTGCCAGCAGTTTAGTACAGATCACAGATACGCAGTATTTT
TRBV21-1	.	TRBJ1-2	.	CASSNSSQPINYGYTF	TGTGCCAGCAGCAATTCGTCACAACCGATTAACTATGGCTACACCTTC
TRBV28	.	TRBJ2-3	TRBD1	CASSLDRVNTQYF	TGTGCCAGCAGCCTGGACAGGGTAAATACGCAGTATTTT
TRBV7-3	.	TRBJ1-1	.	CASSSRGGRDTEAFF	TGTGCCAGCTCCTCTAGGGGGGGCAGGGACACTGAAGCTTTCTTT
TRBV12-3/TRBV12-4	.	TRBJ1-2	.	CASSLVQKYGYTF	TGTGCCAGCAGTTTAGTACAGAAATATGGCTACACCTTC
TRBV16	.	TRBJ1-1	.	CASSLTGYSTEAFF	TGTGCCAGCAGCCTTACAGGGTATAGCACTGAAGCTTTCTTT
TRBV10-2	.	TRBJ1-5	.	CASSEQGGGNQPQHF	TGCGCCAGCAGTGAACAGGGTGGGGGCAATCAGCCCCAGCATTTT
TRBV11-2	.	TRBJ1-2	.	CASRHREEGSYGYTF	TGTGCCAGCAGGCACCGGGAGGAGGGTTCCTATGGCTACACCTTC
TRBV19	.	TRBJ1-1	.	CASSNYDSRREAFF	TGTGCCAGTAGTAACTACGACAGTAGAAGGGAAGCTTTCTTT
TRBV18	.	TRBJ1-1	.	CASSLSEGRNTEAFF	TGTGCCAGCTCCCTCTCCGAGGGCAGGAACACTGAAGCTTTCTTT
TRBV21-1	.	TRBJ2-7	.	CASSLTGTGAYEQYF	TGTGCCAGCAGTTTAACCGGGACAGGAGCCTACGAGCAGTACTTC
TRBV4-2	.	TRBJ2-5	TRBD2	CASSQERGGQETQYF	TGTGCCAGCAGCCAAGAGCGGGGGGGCCAAGAGACCCAGTACTTC
TRBV14	.	TRBJ1-2	.	CASSPRQDGYTF	TGTGCCAGCAGCCCCCGACAGGATGGCTACACCTTC
TRBV4-3	.	TRBJ1-2	TRBD1	CASSQEGQGWGYGYTF	TGCGCCAGCAGCCAAGAGGGACAGGGCTGGGGCTATGGCTACACCTTC
TRBV5-1	once	TRBJ2-1	.	CASSFRGLSSYNEQFF	TGCGCCAGCAGCTTCCGAGGCTTAAGCTCCTACAATGAGCAGTTCTTC
TRBV6-6	.	TRBJ2-7	TRBD2	CASNWLAGGGEQYF	TGTGCCAGCAATTGGTTAGCGGGGGGGGGCGAGCAGTACTTC
TRBV7-2	.	TRBJ2-7	TRBD1	CASSPSTGAYEQYF	TGTGCCAGCAGCCCCTCGACAGGGGCCTACGAGCAGTACTTC
TRBV28	.	TRBJ2-7	TRBD1	CASSRGRDRDSYEQYF	TGTGCCAGCAGCCGAGGTAGGGACAGAGACTCCTACGAGCAGTACTTC
TRBV7-9	.	TRBJ2-3	TRBD2	CASSPWVAGGPGTDTQYF	TGTGCCAGCAGCCCCTGGGTAGCGGGGGGGCCGGGCACAGATACGCAGTATTTT
TRBV28	.	TRBJ1-4	TRBD1	CASGQGAERLFF	TGTGCCAGCGGACAGGGGGCGGAAAGACTGTTTTTT
TRBV24-1	.	TRBJ1-2	.	CATSAEGRDYGYTF	TGTGCCACCAGTGCCGAGGGTAGAGACTATGGCTACACCTTC
TRBV7-2	.	TRBJ1-5	TRBD1	CASSFRDRGSQPQHF	TGTGCCAGCAGCTTTCGGGACAGGGGGTCGCAGCCCCAGCATTTT
TRBV18	.	TRBJ2-7	TRBD2	CASSPIAGGIDEQYF	TGTGCCAGCTCACCTATCGCGGGGGGGATCGACGAGCAGTACTTC
TRBV4-1	.	TRBJ2-1	TRBD2	CASSHQLAGGPSEQFF	TGCGCCAGCAGCCACCAACTAGCGGGAGGGCCAAGTGAGCAGTTCTTC